Listed below are T cell receptor beta chains from one sample, sequenced in a study of shared clonotypes between healthy human individuals. Sequencing used immunoSEQ multiplex PCR; TCRdb keeps in-frame clones, though not all of them. The sample has roughly 1,600,000 clones; 98% are singletons. Specimen: naive CD4+ T cells sorted from blood. These receptors were taken from a man aged 25-45 years in good health. Each CDR3 is given with its conserved first and last residue. The order of the fields is J gene, D gene, clone size, V gene, CDR3 protein, CDR3 DNA. The D gene is left open where the match is weak. Clone size is not always given. Where it is, it says once, few, many or a class for expanded clones.

>TRBJ2-1|TRBD2|NA|TRBV28
CASNQGLAGWNEQFF
TGTGCCAGCAATCAAGGACTAGCAGGGTGGAATGAGCAGTTCTTC
>TRBJ1-2|NA|NA|TRBV28
CASSQNRRDHYGYTF
TGTGCCAGCAGCCAGAACAGGAGGGATCACTATGGCTACACCTTC
>TRBJ2-1|NA|NA|TRBV18
CASSPIKLAGYNEQFF
TGTGCCAGCTCACCAATTAAGCTAGCAGGTTACAATGAGCAGTTCTTC
>TRBJ2-7|NA|NA|TRBV6-5
CATQGGTHSSYEQYF
TGTGCCACCCAGGGCGGGACCCACAGCTCCTACGAGCAGTACTTC
>TRBJ1-2|TRBD1|NA|TRBV5-4
CASSLPPGQEPYGYTF
TGTGCCAGCAGCTTGCCCCCTGGACAGGAACCTTATGGCTACACCTTC
>TRBJ2-3|NA|once|TRBV5-4
CASSSQGRHTQYF
TGTGCCAGCAGCTCACAGGGGAGGCATACGCAGTATTTT
>TRBJ2-7|TRBD2|NA|TRBV19
CASSITLAGDLEQYF
TGTGCCAGTAGTATAACGCTAGCGGGAGACCTCGAGCAGTACTTC
>TRBJ1-3|NA|NA|TRBV7-9
CASSPGPLMRDGTIYF
TGTGCCAGCAGCCCCGGGCCTCTCATGCGGGACGGCACCATATATTTT
>TRBJ1-1|TRBD1|NA|TRBV18
CASSLSTGGPEAFF
TGTGCCAGCTCGCTGTCTACAGGGGGACCTGAAGCTTTCTTT
>TRBJ2-2|TRBD2|once|TRBV7-4
CASSLFGTSGTGELFF
TGTGCCAGCAGCTTATTTGGGACTAGCGGCACCGGGGAGCTGTTTTTT
>TRBJ2-5|NA|NA|TRBV28
CASTGRETQYF
TGTGCCAGTACAGGGAGGGAGACCCAGTACTTC
>TRBJ1-2|NA|NA|TRBV5-4
CASSSLERMRRDYGYTF
TGTGCCAGCAGCTCCCTGGAGCGGATGAGGAGGGACTATGGCTACACCTTC
>TRBJ1-4|NA|NA|TRBV25-1
CASSLRIGDEKLFF
TGTGCCAGCAGTCTCCGGATTGGAGATGAAAAACTGTTTTTT
>TRBJ2-1|NA|NA|TRBV5-1
CALPRGRPDEQFF
TGCGCCTTACCCAGGGGAAGACCCGATGAGCAGTTCTTC
>TRBJ2-5|NA|NA|TRBV15
CATSRGVAQGQGETQYF
TGTGCCACCAGCAGAGGGGTGGCCCAGGGTCAGGGGGAGACCCAGTACTTC
>TRBJ2-7|TRBD1|NA|TRBV7-2
CASSFPGQGFYEQYF
TGTGCCAGCAGCTTTCCGGGACAGGGGTTCTACGAGCAGTACTTC
>TRBJ2-7|NA|once|TRBV7-2
CASSLGTWTGALEQYF
TGTGCCAGCAGCTTAGGGACGTGGACCGGGGCACTCGAGCAGTACTTC
>TRBJ2-3|NA|NA|TRBV5-8
CASSLGALLTDTQYF
TGTGCCAGCAGCTTGGGCGCTCTCTTGACAGATACGCAGTATTTT
>TRBJ1-1|NA|NA|TRBV6-1
CASTPPRALTAFF
TGTGCCAGCACTCCCCCGAGGGCCTTAACGGCTTTCTTT
>TRBJ2-3|TRBD2|NA|TRBV11-2
CASSETSGHSHTQYF
TGTGCCAGCAGTGAGACTAGCGGCCACTCCCATACGCAGTATTTT
>TRBJ1-2|TRBD1|NA|TRBV28
CATQTGKVEGYTF
TGTGCCACCCAGACAGGGAAGGTAGAAGGCTACACCTTC
>TRBJ1-1|NA|NA|TRBV27
CASSLLYTNTEAFF
TGTGCCAGCAGTCTCCTTTACACGAACACTGAAGCTTTCTTT
>TRBJ2-4|NA|NA|TRBV7-3
CASSRDPSSGKNIQYF
TGTGCCAGCAGCAGGGACCCGAGCTCGGGCAAAAACATTCAGTACTTC
>TRBJ1-5|NA|once|TRBV15
CATSRLGEGDQPQHF
TGTGCCACCAGCAGATTAGGCGAAGGCGATCAGCCCCAGCATTTT
>TRBJ2-5|TRBD2|NA|TRBV7-9
CASSSGREAQETQYF
TGTGCCAGCAGTTCTGGGCGGGAGGCCCAAGAGACCCAGTACTTC
>TRBJ2-1|TRBD2|NA|TRBV27
CASQTSGTNNEQFF
TGTGCCAGTCAGACTAGCGGGACCAACAATGAGCAGTTCTTC
>TRBJ2-7|NA|NA|TRBV27
CASSLTESYEQYF
TGTGCCAGCAGTCTGACGGAATCCTACGAGCAGTACTTC
>TRBJ2-3|TRBD2|NA|TRBV30
CAWRPSGSYPDTQYF
TGTGCCTGGAGGCCTAGCGGGAGTTATCCAGATACGCAGTATTTT
>TRBJ1-5|TRBD1|NA|TRBV7-3
CASSFGTGPGSNQPQHF
TGTGCCAGCAGCTTTGGGACAGGCCCAGGGAGCAATCAGCCCCAGCATTTT
>TRBJ1-1|NA|NA|TRBV29-1
CSAQDSLNTEAFF
TGCAGCGCCCAGGACAGCTTGAACACTGAAGCTTTCTTT
>TRBJ2-7|NA|NA|TRBV29-1
CSAGGGRFPREQYF
TGCAGCGCTGGGGGTGGGCGCTTCCCCCGCGAGCAGTACTTC
>TRBJ2-5|NA|NA|TRBV5-6
CASSLSNGRTQYF
TGTGCCAGCAGCTTGTCAAATGGGAGAACCCAGTACTTC
>TRBJ2-7|TRBD1|NA|TRBV18
CASSSGTGDYEQYF
TGTGCCAGCTCGTCCGGGACAGGGGACTACGAGCAGTACTTC
>TRBJ1-2|NA|NA|TRBV5-1
CASSLELTDGYTF
TGCGCCAGCAGCTTGGAGTTGACTGATGGCTACACCTTC
>TRBJ2-3|TRBD2|NA|TRBV27
CASRFSGRATDTQYF
TGTGCCAGCAGGTTCAGCGGGAGGGCGACAGATACGCAGTATTTT
>TRBJ2-3|NA|NA|TRBV9
CASSSGPGTDTQYF
TGTGCCAGCAGCTCAGGACCCGGCACAGATACGCAGTATTTT
>TRBJ2-7|NA|NA|TRBV11-2
CASSLDIAVYSYEQYF
TGTGCCAGCAGCTTAGATATAGCGGTCTACTCCTACGAGCAGTACTTC
>TRBJ2-3|NA|NA|TRBV7-9
CASSLSSWEKDTQYF
TGTGCCAGCAGCTTAAGTTCATGGGAGAAAGATACGCAGTATTTT
>TRBJ1-5|NA|NA|TRBV30
CAWSPLLSNQPQHF
TGTGCCTGGAGTCCTCTATTAAGCAATCAGCCCCAGCATTTT
>TRBJ2-3|NA|NA|TRBV19
CASSTRGPDTQYF
TGTGCCAGTAGTACCCGGGGCCCCGATACGCAGTATTTT
>TRBJ2-7|NA|NA|TRBV19
CARQHRATDYEQYF
TGTGCCAGACAGCACAGGGCGACGGACTACGAGCAGTACTTC
>TRBJ2-3|NA|NA|TRBV15
CATSREGRAGTDTQYF
TGTGCCACCAGCAGAGAGGGCAGGGCCGGCACAGATACGCAGTATTTT
>TRBJ2-3|NA|once|TRBV5-1
CASFEAPTSTDTQYF
TGCGCCAGCTTCGAGGCCCCCACTAGCACAGATACGCAGTATTTT
>TRBJ2-7|TRBD1|NA|TRBV19
CASSGPGQASYEQYF
TGTGCCAGTAGTGGGCCGGGACAGGCCTCCTACGAGCAGTACTTC
>TRBJ1-4|TRBD1|NA|TRBV11-3
CASPRQGGGGRYSEKLFF
TGTGCCAGTCCCCGACAGGGGGGAGGGGGCAGGTATAGTGAAAAACTGTTTTTT
>TRBJ2-1|TRBD2|NA|TRBV9
CASSSSGSSYNEQFF
TGTGCCAGCAGCTCTAGCGGGAGCTCCTACAATGAGCAGTTCTTC
>TRBJ2-7|TRBD1|NA|TRBV23-1
CASSLQGVHEQYF
TGCGCCAGCAGTTTACAGGGGGTTCACGAGCAGTACTTC
>TRBJ2-3|NA|NA|TRBV15
CATTRVGAGTDTQYF
TGTGCCACCACCCGAGTCGGAGCCGGCACAGATACGCAGTATTTT
>TRBJ2-2|TRBD1|NA|TRBV18
CASSPLQGDTGELFF
TGTGCCAGCTCACCATTGCAGGGGGACACCGGGGAGCTGTTTTTT
>TRBJ2-7|NA|NA|TRBV14
CASSQVRNYEQYF
TGTGCCAGCAGCCAAGTCCGTAATTACGAGCAGTACTTC
>TRBJ1-4|NA|once|TRBV9
CASSVREGGSEKLFF
TGTGCCAGCAGCGTAAGGGAGGGAGGCTCGGAAAAACTGTTTTTT
>TRBJ2-7|NA|NA|TRBV25-1
CASSIIGVRPYEQYF
TGTGCCAGCAGTATTATCGGGGTTCGACCCTACGAGCAGTACTTC
>TRBJ2-7|NA|NA|TRBV7-2
CASRFAGTVGYEQYF
TGTGCCAGCAGGTTCGCCGGGACGGTCGGTTACGAGCAGTACTTC
>TRBJ1-1|NA|NA|TRBV7-2
CASSLVAIVGNTEAFF
TGTGCCAGCAGCCTAGTTGCTATTGTGGGAAACACTGAAGCTTTCTTT